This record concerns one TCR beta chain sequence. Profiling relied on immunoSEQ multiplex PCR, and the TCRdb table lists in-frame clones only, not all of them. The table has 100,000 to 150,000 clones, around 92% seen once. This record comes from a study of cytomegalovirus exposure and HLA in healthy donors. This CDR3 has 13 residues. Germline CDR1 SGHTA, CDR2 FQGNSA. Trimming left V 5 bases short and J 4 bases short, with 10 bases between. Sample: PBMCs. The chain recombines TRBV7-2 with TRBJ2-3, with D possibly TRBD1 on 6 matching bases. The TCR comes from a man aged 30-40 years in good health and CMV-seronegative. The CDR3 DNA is TGTGCCAGCAGCCCCGCAGGGGCAGATACGCAGTATTTT. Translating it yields CASSPAGADTQYF. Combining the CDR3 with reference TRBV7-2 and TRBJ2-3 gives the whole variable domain GAGVSQSPSNKVTEKGKDVELRCDPISGHTALYWYRQSLGQGLEFLIYFQGNSAPDKSGLPSDRFSAERTGGSVSTLTIQRTQQEDSAVYLCASSPAGADTQYFGPGTRLTVL.